The T cell receptor (beta chain) described here comes from a study of siplizumab effects on memory and regulatory T cells (dated by TCRdb to the late 2010s). Study-wide context: The study looked at the effect of siplizumab, an anti-CD2 antibody, on alloreactive T-cell subsets in allogeneic mixed lymphocyte reactions made from human PBMCs. Broad study findings and their caveats: Roughly 75-97% of proliferating CD4+ or CD8+ clones could not be assigned a naive or memory phenotype. Unstimulated naive T cells appeared to be more diverse than memory T cells, and naive cells seemed to make a substantial contribution to the alloresponse. The cumulative frequency of alloreactive sequences that could be traced back to unstimulated CD4+ memory T cells was significantly reduced by siplizumab. Because sequences below about 10^-5 frequency were poorly captured, only a minor fraction of alloreactive clones could be mapped to unstimulated subsets. The suppressive function of proliferating Tregs from siplizumab cultures was not functionally confirmed. Among mappable alloreactive CD4+ clones, an average Treg-derived fraction of 68.8% was observed with siplizumab, compared with roughly 28% in control reactions.

In addition, sequencing in three donor pairs included unstimulated CD8+ effector memory subsets alongside CD4+ naive, CD8+ naive, CD8+ TEMRA and CD4+ memory subsets. Sorted unstimulated T cells, along with proliferating T cells recovered from mixed lymphocyte reactions, underwent TCRbeta CDR3 sequencing. Fresh whole blood from over 8 HLA-typed healthy donors was used to isolate PBMCs. For this clone: This receptor's antigen is unknown. Sequence at one end of the junction differs from germline and may be a read error.

From cysteine to phenylalanine, the CDR3 is 13 amino acids long. Only the CDR3 part of the read is kept: 39 bases, read in frame from the first base. From a lookup of the germline V gene, CDR1 and CDR2 are SQVTM and ANQGSEA. Library generation was performed with the immunoSEQ multiplex PCR assay. Roughly 10^5 TCR templates per sample were assayed on the deep sequencing platform. Genomic DNA extracted from sorted T cells was the material used for TCRbeta CDR3 sequencing. The published analysis was carried out like this. The R programming language was used for the clonal analysis of the TCRbeta CDR3 data. Comparing unstimulated samples against CFSE-low samples taken after the reaction was how alloreactive CD4+ and CD8+ clones were defined. Alloreactive CD4+ clones were assigned to regulatory or non-regulatory origin by matching sequences to sorted unstimulated Treg and non-Treg repertoires. TCRdb took over this immuneACCESS table, retaining in-frame rearrangements with V and J assigned. Such tables are incomplete; in checked studies, under half of the missing clones stem from an unresolved V gene, and the remainder is unexplained. The V and J calls and clone size come from that table; D and trimming were worked out from the DNA. In this sample the table shows roughly 64,000 clones, nearly 98% of which occur a single time. About 0.095% of the sample belongs to the ten largest clones.

The receptor's source is a human donor in good health. The rearranged chain carries TRBV29-1 and TRBJ1-2; TRBD1 is a weak D gene call, 5 bases matching. Sequencing was done on a sample of naive CD8+ T cells sorted from blood. The meaning of the sample's cell subset or site label: unstimulated naive T cells. The DNA is as follows: TGCAGCGTTCAAGACGGGACCTACTATGGCTACACCTTC. Its translation reads: CSVQDGTYYGYTF.